This T cell receptor (beta chain) was documented in a study of early stage breast cancer tumors. Study-level information: Invasive lobular carcinomas made up about 35% of the 12 ER+/PR+/HER2- tumors.

Blood replicates held 0.5 ug DNA, tumor or normal breast 1.5 ug, two each. Method: immunoSEQ multiplex PCR; TCRdb's copy keeps in-frame clones and lacks some. The sample comprises 5,500 to 7,000 clones, approximately 66% of which are singletons, and approximately 12% rests with the top ten. The germline V gene encodes CDR1 SGHTA and CDR2 FQGNSA. This CDR3 contains 16 residues. V was shortened by 0 bases and J by 9 bases, with 18 bases between the two germline ends. This clone came up a few times. Sampling of the adjacent normal breast tissue occurred roughly 2-4.5 cm from the tumor. Sequencing was performed on normal breast tissue next to the tumor. The gene calls are TRBV7-2 and TRBJ2-1; TRBD2 is a possible D gene (6 bases). The sequence derives from a person in their fifties with breast cancer. The CDR3 protein is CASSLAPSASRGEQFF. In nucleotides, the CDR3 is TGTGCCAGCAGCTTAGCCCCTAGCGCCTCGCGTGGTGAGCAGTTCTTC.